This TCR beta chain was identified in a study of Tregs in tolerant kidney transplant recipients. Generated by immunoSEQ multiplex PCR, the TCRdb table keeps only in-frame clones and is missing some. The table includes around 78,000 clones, around 90% detected once. Unmatched junction bases numbered 7, after V lost 2 bases and J lost 1 base. The CDR3 length is 16 residues. From germline, CDR1 is SGHRS and CDR2 YFSETQ. Material: Tregs from blood, obtained before the transplant. The chain couples TRBV5-1 to TRBJ1-1; 8 nucleotides match TRBD1. This TCR derives from a human donor who received a combined kidney and bone marrow transplant. CDR3 protein: CASSFGDRRGNTEAFF. CDR3 sequence (DNA): TGCGCCAGCAGCTTCGGGGACAGGAGGGGGAACACTGAAGCTTTCTTT. Supplemented by reference TRBV5-1 and TRBJ1-1, the full variable domain reads KAGVTQTPRYLIKTRGQQVTLSCSPISGHRSVSWYQQTPGQGLQFLFEYFSETQRNKGNFPGRFSGRQFSNSRSEMNVSTLELGDSALYLCASSFGDRRGNTEAFFGQGTRLTVV.